The 10 T cell receptor beta chains below all came from one sample that was sequenced in a study of identical twins. MiXCR, run by TCRdb on the 5' RACE reads, gives a single entry per CDR3 protein. Counted here are some 710,000 distinct CDR3 sequences, roughly 6% occurring once; the ten biggest clones make up 1.5% to 2%. Sequencing used naive T cells sorted from blood. The receptors were gathered from a young man in good health.

This clonotype has at least ten counts. The chain combines TRBV2 with TRBJ1-1, with D tentatively TRBD1 (5 bases). This CDR3 region has 13 residues. Trimming cost V 6 bases and J 4 bases, with 12 bases left between them. From germline, CDR1 is SNHLY and CDR2 FYNNEI. DNA for the CDR3: TGTGCCAGCAGGGACCGGGACCCCACTGAAGCTTTCTTT. Translation gives CASRDRDPTEAFF.

This clonotype was detected many times. The J gene is TRBJ2-1, the V gene TRBV20-1; D gene ambiguous. Trimming shortened V by 5 bases and J by 10 bases, and 12 bases separated the two germline ends. The CDR3 runs 11 residues. Germline CDR1 DFQATT, CDR2 SNEGSKA (reference sequence). In nucleotides, the CDR3 is TGCAGTGCTTCGCCGGACCGCGAGCAGTTCTTC. The encoded protein is CSASPDREQFF.

This clonotype came up many times. The chain joins TRBV27 to TRBJ1-6; D not resolved. The germline V and J ends were trimmed by 3 bases and 6 bases, with 9 bases remaining between them. The germline V gene encodes CDR1 MNHEY and CDR2 SMNVEV (reference sequence). The CDR3 has 14 amino acids. The CDR3 DNA is TGTGCCAGCAGTTTGAGTGCACGTAATTCACCCCTCCACTTT. It yields the protein CASSLSARNSPLHF.

This clonotype came up many times. The genes are TRBV6-5 and TRBJ2-5; 7 bases are shared with TRBD1. V dropped 2 bases and J dropped 4; count of bases not matched to a gene: 7. Per the germline V gene, CDR1 is MNHEY and CDR2 is SVGAGI. The CDR3 is made up of 15 amino acids. The chain's CDR3 is CASSYDAGQAETQYF. The CDR3 DNA follows: TGTGCCAGCAGTTACGACGCCGGACAGGCAGAGACCCAGTACTTC.

This clonotype came up a few times. J is TRBJ2-5 and V is TRBV6-1; D may correspond to TRBD1 or TRBD2 (5 bases each). Trimming shortened V by 10 bases and J by 2 bases, and 14 bases separated the two germline ends. Germline CDR1 MNHNS, CDR2 SASEGT. This CDR3 contains 13 residues. CDR3 sequence reads: CAIRDGRQETQYF. The CDR3, as DNA: TGTGCCATCCGGGACGGAAGACAAGAGACCCAGTACTTC.

This clonotype was observed a few times. The V and J genes are TRBV20-1 and TRBJ2-1; no clear D gene. This CDR3 contains 14 residues. Germline values: CDR1 DFQATT, CDR2 SNEGSKA (reference sequence). Between the trimmed V and J ends, which lost 3 bases and 2 bases, there was a span of 11 bases. CDR3 sequence reads: CSASAATPYNEQFF. The CDR3 DNA reads TGCAGTGCTAGTGCGGCCACGCCCTACAATGAGCAGTTCTTC.

The chain carries TRBV6-1 and TRBJ1-1, with a tentative D call TRBD1 (5 bases). Trimming left V 1 base short and J 11 bases short, with 14 bases between. The germline CDR1 and CDR2 sequences are MNHNS and SASEGT. The CDR3 sequence is 13 residues long. The CDR3 region is CASSEEGLGAAFF. The CDR3 DNA reads as TGTGCCAGCAGTGAAGAGGGCCTCGGGGCGGCTTTCTTT.

This clonotype came up a few times. The genes are TRBV7-9 and TRBJ1-1; 8 bases are shared with TRBD1. The CDR3 is 15 amino acids. The V and J ends lost 3 bases and 4 bases, in that order; junction bases with no gene match: 7. Germline assignment: CDR1 SEHNR and CDR2 FQNEAQ (reference sequence). DNA for the CDR3: TGTGCCAGCAGCTTCTGGACAGGGCCTACCACTGAAGCTTTCTTT. Protein: CASSFWTGPTTEAFF.

This clonotype was found a few times. The chain carries TRBV6-2 or TRBV6-3 and TRBJ2-7; D not certain. CDR1 and CDR2 (germline): MNHEY, SVGEGT. The V end was cut by 6 bases, the J end by 5 bases, with 17 bases between. The CDR3 extends over 14 amino acids. The CDR3 spells CASSQGRGFHEQYF. CDR3 DNA sequence: TGTGCCAGCAGCCAAGGACGAGGTTTCCACGAGCAGTACTTC.

The CDR3 protein is CASSQGTGAVQPQHF. In DNA form, the CDR3 reads TGCGCCAGCAGCCAAGGGACGGGGGCCGTCCAGCCCCAGCATTTT. The chain links TRBV4-1 to TRBJ1-5, with D perhaps matching TRBD1 (6 bases). This CDR3 is built from 15 residues. Trimming stripped 1 base from V and 7 bases from J, with 14 bases between. Germline CDR1 and CDR2: MGHRA and YSYEKL.